These T cell receptor beta chains were read from a single sample in a study of T cell responses to AZD1222 COVID-19 vaccine. TCRdb's copy holds only in-frame clones and misses some; the assay was immunoSEQ multiplex PCR. Of roughly 120,000 clones listed, about 94% were seen once; the top ten hold 2.5% to 3%. Specimen: peripheral blood, collected 28 days after the second AZD1222 dose. These receptors were collected from an adult who received the AZD1222 COVID-19 vaccine. CDR3s include the opening cysteine and the closing phenylalanine or tryptophan. The D gene is left open where the match is weak. Not every row has a clone size; where given, it reads once, few, many or a size class.

D: TRBD1
size: NA
J: TRBJ1-2
length: 14
V: TRBV27
DNA: TGTGCCAGCAGATCAGGGGGCTTGGACTATGGCTACACCTTC
CDR3: CASRSGGLDYGYTF

D: NA
size: NA
J: TRBJ1-2
length: 15
V: TRBV28
DNA: TGTGCCAGCAGCTCTACAAGGACAGCCTTAAATGGCTACACCTTC
CDR3: CASSSTRTALNGYTF

D: NA
size: NA
J: TRBJ1-2
length: 16
V: TRBV9
DNA: TGTGCCAGCAGCGTAGGGGCTGGCGGCCGGAGGTATGGCTACACCTTC
CDR3: CASSVGAGGRRYGYTF

D: TRBD1
size: NA
J: TRBJ1-2
length: 15
V: TRBV7-9
DNA: TGTGCCAGCAGCAGCGGACAGGGCCGTATCGATGGCTACACCTTC
CDR3: CASSSGQGRIDGYTF

D: NA
size: NA
J: TRBJ2-3
length: 14
V: TRBV19
DNA: TGTGCCAGTAGTATAGCGGGAATCACAGATACGCAGTATTTT
CDR3: CASSIAGITDTQYF

D: TRBD1
size: NA
J: TRBJ1-1
length: 17
V: TRBV19
DNA: TGTGCCAGTAGTACCCGTTGGGGACAGGGGGGGAACACTGAAGCTTTCTTT
CDR3: CASSTRWGQGGNTEAFF

D: TRBD1
size: NA
J: TRBJ1-6
length: 18
V: TRBV15
DNA: TGTGCCACCAGCAGAGGGTATGGACAGGGTTCCTATAATTCACCCCTCCACTTT
CDR3: CATSRGYGQGSYNSPLHF

D: NA
size: NA
J: TRBJ2-7
length: 14
V: TRBV10-2
DNA: TGCGCCAGCAGTGATACAGGCCCCCTCTACGAGCAGTACTTC
CDR3: CASSDTGPLYEQYF

D: NA
size: NA
J: TRBJ1-2
length: 14
V: TRBV6-5
DNA: TGTGCCAGCAGTTTCCACGAAGGGTATAATGGCTACACCTTC
CDR3: CASSFHEGYNGYTF

D: TRBD2
size: NA
J: TRBJ2-3
length: 19
V: TRBV5-1
DNA: TGCGCCAGCAGCTTAAAAGCCCTGATAGCGGGGGGGCGGCCAGATACGCAGTATTTT
CDR3: CASSLKALIAGGRPDTQYF

D: NA
size: NA
J: TRBJ2-7
length: 12
V: TRBV12-3/TRBV12-4
DNA: TGTGCCAGCAGTTTTTATCGGGACGAGCAGTACTTC
CDR3: CASSFYRDEQYF

D: NA
size: NA
J: TRBJ1-2
length: 15
V: TRBV3-1/TRBV3-2
DNA: TGTGCCAGCAGCCAGACTACCACGACAGGCCGTGGCTACACCTTC
CDR3: CASSQTTTTGRGYTF

D: NA
size: NA
J: TRBJ2-2
length: 12
V: TRBV28
DNA: TGTGCCAGCATGGAGAACACCGGGGAGCTGTTTTTT
CDR3: CASMENTGELFF

D: NA
size: NA
J: TRBJ2-7
length: 15
V: TRBV4-1
DNA: TGCGCCAGCAGCCAAGCGGCATACAGCCTCTACGAGCAGTACTTC
CDR3: CASSQAAYSLYEQYF

D: NA
size: NA
J: TRBJ1-1
length: 13
V: TRBV30
DNA: TGTGCCTGGAGTGTACTCCCAAATTCAGAAGCTTTCTTT
CDR3: CAWSVLPNSEAFF

D: NA
size: NA
J: TRBJ1-3
length: 14
V: TRBV3-1/TRBV3-2
DNA: TGTGCCAGCACCGAGACAGGAACGGGAAACACCATATATTTT
CDR3: CASTETGTGNTIYF

D: NA
size: NA
J: TRBJ1-2
length: 15
V: TRBV4-1
DNA: TGCGCCAGCAGCCAAGAAGGCGGGGCCGGCGCCGTTTACACCTTC
CDR3: CASSQEGGAGAVYTF

D: NA
size: once
J: TRBJ2-5
length: 14
V: TRBV11-2
DNA: TGTGCCAGCAGCTTAGGTACCAACCGAGAGACCCAGTACTTC
CDR3: CASSLGTNRETQYF

D: TRBD2
size: NA
J: TRBJ2-7
length: 16
V: TRBV7-9
DNA: TGTGCCAGCAGCCAAAGTCTCGGGACTACAACCTACGAGCAGTACTTC
CDR3: CASSQSLGTTTYEQYF

D: TRBD1
size: NA
J: TRBJ1-2
length: 13
V: TRBV27
DNA: TGTGCCAGCAGTTTCGACAGGGGTACTGGCTACACCTTC
CDR3: CASSFDRGTGYTF

D: NA
size: NA
J: TRBJ1-2
length: 12
V: TRBV6-1
DNA: TGTGCCAGCAGTGAAGAGACATATGGCTACACCTTC
CDR3: CASSEETYGYTF

D: NA
size: NA
J: TRBJ2-1
length: 13
V: TRBV5-4
DNA: TGTGCCAGCAGCTTAAGCTCCTACAATGAGCAGTTCTTC
CDR3: CASSLSSYNEQFF

D: NA
size: NA
J: TRBJ1-1
length: 13
V: TRBV5-6
DNA: TGTGCCAGCATCAGAGACAGTTACACTGAAGCTTTCTTT
CDR3: CASIRDSYTEAFF

D: NA
size: NA
J: TRBJ1-2
length: 14
V: TRBV5-4
DNA: TGTGCCAGCAGCTTATTGGTGGGGAACTATGGCTACACCTTC
CDR3: CASSLLVGNYGYTF

D: TRBD2
size: once
J: TRBJ2-2
length: 15
V: TRBV5-4
DNA: TGTGCCAGCAGCTTGACGGGAGGGCGTATCGGGGAGCTGTTTTTT
CDR3: CASSLTGGRIGELFF

D: TRBD2
size: NA
J: TRBJ2-1
length: 16
V: TRBV7-2
DNA: TGTGCCAGCAGCTACGCGCCGGGCCCTGGGGGGGATGAGCAGTTCTTC
CDR3: CASSYAPGPGGDEQFF

D: NA
size: NA
J: TRBJ2-7
length: 14
V: TRBV7-9
DNA: TGTGCCAGCAGCTTTGCCGGGTTTATGGGAGAGCAGTACTTC
CDR3: CASSFAGFMGEQYF

D: NA
size: NA
J: TRBJ1-5
length: 16
V: TRBV4-1
DNA: TGCGCCAGCAGCCAAGATGCAGTTAAGAGCAATCAGCCCCAGCATTTT
CDR3: CASSQDAVKSNQPQHF

D: TRBD2
size: once
J: TRBJ2-3
length: 15
V: TRBV5-6
DNA: TGTGCCAGCAGCTTGGTTGGGACTAGCGGAGATACGCAGTATTTT
CDR3: CASSLVGTSGDTQYF

D: NA
size: NA
J: TRBJ1-5
length: 14
V: TRBV5-1
DNA: TGCGCCAGCAGCTTATGGGCGGGGGCCCAGCCCCAGCATTTT
CDR3: CASSLWAGAQPQHF

D: NA
size: NA
J: TRBJ1-3
length: 14
V: TRBV15
DNA: TGTGCCACCAGCAGAGGGCCCTCTGGAAACACCATATATTTT
CDR3: CATSRGPSGNTIYF

D: TRBD2
size: NA
J: TRBJ2-3
length: 16
V: TRBV27
DNA: TGTGCCAGCAGTTGGACTAGCGGGAGAAACACAGATACGCAGTATTTT
CDR3: CASSWTSGRNTDTQYF

D: NA
size: NA
J: TRBJ1-2
length: 14
V: TRBV5-4
DNA: TGTGCCAGCAGCCTGGACATATTCAACTATGGCTACACCTTC
CDR3: CASSLDIFNYGYTF